This TCR beta chain was documented in a study of control samples from healthy donors and cancer patients. Assay used: immunoSEQ multiplex PCR; TCRdb lists only in-frame clones, some missing. The sample gives approximately 170,000 clones, 85% to 95% of which show up once; around 1.5% is in the top ten. Germline CDR1 and CDR2: LNHDA and SQIVND (reference sequence). Trimming removed 8 bases from V and 4 bases from J; junction bases left unmatched: 7. CDR3 length equals 15 residues. The V and J genes are TRBV19 and TRBJ2-1, with 11 bases identical to TRBD2. The sequence derives from a man younger than 45 in good health. Material: blood. The CDR3: CASASGGTTYNEQFF. The CDR3 DNA reads TGTGCCAGTGCTAGCGGGGGGACAACATACAATGAGCAGTTCTTC.